This entry is about one TCR beta chain. The antigen remains unidentified. This record comes from a study of T cells in localized non-small cell lung cancer. General study points: Sequencing covered just one tumor region, so heterogeneity cannot be ruled out. Adjacent lung was found to contain a median around 56 of the top 100 tumor clones.

The CDR3 length is 13 residues. The V end was cut by 4 bases, the J end by 7 bases, with 12 bases between. Germline V gene sequence: CDR1 SNHLY, CDR2 FYNNEI. Measured with immunoSEQ multiplex PCR; TCRdb has only the in-frame clones, and not every one. Found here are 35,000 or so clones, around 85% of them singletons; the top ten hold more than 7%. This sequence was found in a woman aged 35-75 years with stage I lung adenocarcinoma. The starting material was peripheral blood, obtained before any cancer treatment. The V call is TRBV2, the J call TRBJ2-3, with D possibly called TRBD1 or TRBD2 (6 bases each). The CDR3 DNA reads as TGTGCCAGCAGTGGAGGGGGGTCGCATACGCAGTATTTT. It codes for CASSGGGSHTQYF.